The T cell receptor beta chain under discussion was sequenced for a study of cytotoxic CD8 clonotypes in ibrutinib-treated CLL. Study-wide background: The patient breakdown showed fewer than 12 relapsed/refractory and about 16 treatment-naive cases, with fewer than 18 IGHV unmutated. Study conclusions and caveats: Having risen at ibrutinib response, clonality had fallen back toward baseline by progression.

Measured with immunoSEQ multiplex PCR; TCRdb has only the in-frame clones, and not every one. The table lists about 160,000 clones, less than 85% of them singletons, with about 4.6% in the top ten. On this clone itself: As yet, its antigen is unknown.

The germline V gene encodes CDR1 SEHNR and CDR2 FQNEAQ (reference sequence). This CDR3 has 13 residues. V gave up 8 bases and J gave up 6 bases, with 11 bases separating them. The receptor was derived from a human donor with chronic lymphocytic leukemia. The rearrangement links TRBV7-9 to TRBJ2-6, with a weak D call TRBD1 (6 bases). This sample comprised PBMCs, obtained after 24 months of ibrutinib treatment. The CDR3 coding sequence is TGTGCCAGCTCAGGACAGTTGGCCAACGTCCTGACTTTC. Translation: CASSGQLANVLTF.